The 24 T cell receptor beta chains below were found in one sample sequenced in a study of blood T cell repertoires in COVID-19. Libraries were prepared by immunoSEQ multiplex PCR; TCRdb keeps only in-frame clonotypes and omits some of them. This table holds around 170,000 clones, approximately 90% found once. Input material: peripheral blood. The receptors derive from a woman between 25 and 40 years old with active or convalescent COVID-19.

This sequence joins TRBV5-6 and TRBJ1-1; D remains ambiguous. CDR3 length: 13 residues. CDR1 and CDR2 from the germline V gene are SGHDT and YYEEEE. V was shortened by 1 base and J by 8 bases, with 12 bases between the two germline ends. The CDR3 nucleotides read TGTGCCAGCAGCTTGTCGGGAAGTCCAGAAGCTTTCTTT. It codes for CASSLSGSPEAFF.

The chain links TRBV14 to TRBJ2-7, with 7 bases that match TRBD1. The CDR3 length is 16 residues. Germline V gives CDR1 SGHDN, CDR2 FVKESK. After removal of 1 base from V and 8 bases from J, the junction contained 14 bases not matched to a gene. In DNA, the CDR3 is TGTGCCAGCAGCCAAGCCTCCGGGACAGCCTCCCAAAAGCAGTACTTC. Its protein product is CASSQASGTASQKQYF.

CDR3 DNA sequence: TGCAGCGCTGGCATTCTAGCCTCAGCCACAGATACGCAGTATTTT. As protein: CSAGILASATDTQYF. The V and J genes are TRBV29-1 and TRBJ2-3; D is perhaps TRBD2 (5 bases). Germline values: CDR1 SQVTM, CDR2 ANQGSEA. V lost 7 bases, J lost 2 bases, and 19 bases lay in between. The CDR3 contains 15 residues.

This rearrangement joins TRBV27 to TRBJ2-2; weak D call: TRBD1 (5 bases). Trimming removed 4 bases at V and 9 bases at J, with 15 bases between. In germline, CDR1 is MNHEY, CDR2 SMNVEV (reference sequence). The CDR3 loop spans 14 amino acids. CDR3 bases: TGTGCCAGCAGTTCGCAGGGAAAGGAGAGGGAGCTGTTTTTT. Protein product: CASSSQGKERELFF.

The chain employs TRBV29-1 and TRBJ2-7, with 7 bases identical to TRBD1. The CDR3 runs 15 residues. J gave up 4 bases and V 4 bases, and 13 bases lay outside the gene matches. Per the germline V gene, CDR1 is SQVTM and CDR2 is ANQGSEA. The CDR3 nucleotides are TGCAGCGTTGTTGGGGCGACAGGGAGAGGTTACGAGCAGTACTTC. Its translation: CSVVGATGRGYEQYF.

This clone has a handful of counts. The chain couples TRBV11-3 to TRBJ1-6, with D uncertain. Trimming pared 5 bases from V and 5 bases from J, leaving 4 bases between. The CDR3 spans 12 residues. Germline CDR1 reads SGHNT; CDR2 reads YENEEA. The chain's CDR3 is CASSLHNSPLHF. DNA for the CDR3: TGTGCCAGCAGCCTACATAATTCACCCCTCCACTTT.

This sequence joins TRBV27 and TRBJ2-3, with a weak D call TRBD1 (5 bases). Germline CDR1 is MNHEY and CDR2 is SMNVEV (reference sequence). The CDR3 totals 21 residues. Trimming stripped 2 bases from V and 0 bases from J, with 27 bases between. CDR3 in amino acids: CASSLRGGATYKPGSTDTQYF. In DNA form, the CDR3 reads TGTGCCAGCAGTTTAAGGGGTGGGGCTACCTACAAACCTGGTAGCACAGATACGCAGTATTTT.

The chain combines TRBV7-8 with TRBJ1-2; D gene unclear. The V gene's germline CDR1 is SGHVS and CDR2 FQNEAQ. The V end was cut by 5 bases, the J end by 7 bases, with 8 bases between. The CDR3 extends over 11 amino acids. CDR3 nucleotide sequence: TGTGCCAGCAGCGATGCTATTGGCTACACCTTC. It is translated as CASSDAIGYTF.

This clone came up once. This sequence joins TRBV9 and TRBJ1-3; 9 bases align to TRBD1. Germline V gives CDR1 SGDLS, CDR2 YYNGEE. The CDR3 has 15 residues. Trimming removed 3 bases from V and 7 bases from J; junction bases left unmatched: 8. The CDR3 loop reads CASSASQGARNTIYF. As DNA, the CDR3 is TGTGCCAGCAGCGCCTCACAGGGGGCGAGGAACACCATATATTTT. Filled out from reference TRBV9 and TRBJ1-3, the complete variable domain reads DSGVTQTPKHLITATGQRVTLRCSPRSGDLSVYWYQQSLDQGLQFLIQYYNGEERAKGNILERFSAQQFPDLHSELNLSSLELGDSALYFCASSASQGARNTIYFGEGSWLTVV.

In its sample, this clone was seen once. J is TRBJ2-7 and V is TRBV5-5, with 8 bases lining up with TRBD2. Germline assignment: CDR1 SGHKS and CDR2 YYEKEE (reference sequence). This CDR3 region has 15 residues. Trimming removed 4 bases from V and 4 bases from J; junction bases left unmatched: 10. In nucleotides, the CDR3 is TGTGCCAGCAGCGCCTATAAGCGGGAGTGGTACGAGCAGTACTTC. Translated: CASSAYKREWYEQYF.

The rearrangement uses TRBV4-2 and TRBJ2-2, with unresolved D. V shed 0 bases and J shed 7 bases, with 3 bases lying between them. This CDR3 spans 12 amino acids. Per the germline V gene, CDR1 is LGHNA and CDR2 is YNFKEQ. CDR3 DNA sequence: TGTGCCAGCAGCCAAGAGCGCGGGGAGCTGTTTTTT. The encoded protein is CASSQERGELFF.

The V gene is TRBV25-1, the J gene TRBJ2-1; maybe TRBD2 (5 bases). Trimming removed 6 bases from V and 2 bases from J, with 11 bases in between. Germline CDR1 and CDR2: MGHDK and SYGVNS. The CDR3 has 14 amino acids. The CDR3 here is CASSRGHPYNEQFF. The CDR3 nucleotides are TGTGCCAGCAGCCGGGGTCACCCCTACAATGAGCAGTTCTTC.

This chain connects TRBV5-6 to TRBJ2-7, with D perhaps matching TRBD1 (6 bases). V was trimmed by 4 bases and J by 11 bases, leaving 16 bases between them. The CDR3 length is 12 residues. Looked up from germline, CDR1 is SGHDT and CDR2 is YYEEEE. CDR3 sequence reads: CASSKDRSRKYF. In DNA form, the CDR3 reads TGTGCCAGCAGCAAAGACAGGAGTAGAAAGTACTTC.

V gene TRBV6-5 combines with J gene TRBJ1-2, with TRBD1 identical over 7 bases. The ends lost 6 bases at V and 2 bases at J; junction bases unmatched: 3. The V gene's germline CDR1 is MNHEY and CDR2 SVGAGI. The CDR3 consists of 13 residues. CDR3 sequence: CASRADRNYGYTF. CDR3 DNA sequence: TGTGCCAGCAGGGCGGACAGGAACTATGGCTACACCTTC.

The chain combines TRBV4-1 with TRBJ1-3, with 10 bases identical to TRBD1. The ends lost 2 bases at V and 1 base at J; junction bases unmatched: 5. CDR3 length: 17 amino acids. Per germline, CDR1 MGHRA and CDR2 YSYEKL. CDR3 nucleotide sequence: TGCGCCAGCAGCCAACAGGGACAGGGGAGATCTGGAAACACCATATATTTT. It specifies CASSQQGQGRSGNTIYF.

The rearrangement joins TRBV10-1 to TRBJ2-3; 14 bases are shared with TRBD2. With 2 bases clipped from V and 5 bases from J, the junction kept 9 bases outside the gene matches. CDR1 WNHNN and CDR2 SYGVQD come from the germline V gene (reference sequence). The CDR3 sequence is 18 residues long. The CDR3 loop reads CASSEGTSGRQSRDTQYF. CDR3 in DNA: TGCGCCAGCAGTGAGGGGACTAGCGGGAGACAAAGTAGAGATACGCAGTATTTT.

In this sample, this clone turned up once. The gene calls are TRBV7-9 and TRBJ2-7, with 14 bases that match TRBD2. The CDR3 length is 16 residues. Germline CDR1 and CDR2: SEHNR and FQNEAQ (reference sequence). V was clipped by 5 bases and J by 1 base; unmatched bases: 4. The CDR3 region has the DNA TGTGCCAGCAGCCCCCGGACTAGCGGGGGGTCCTACGAGCAGTACTTC. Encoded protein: CASSPRTSGGSYEQYF.

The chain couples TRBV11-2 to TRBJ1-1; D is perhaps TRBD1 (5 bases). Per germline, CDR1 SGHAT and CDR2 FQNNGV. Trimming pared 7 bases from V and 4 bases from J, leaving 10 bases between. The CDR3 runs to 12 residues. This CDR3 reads CASIGGGTEAFF. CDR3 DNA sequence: TGTGCCAGCATCGGGGGAGGCACTGAAGCTTTCTTT.

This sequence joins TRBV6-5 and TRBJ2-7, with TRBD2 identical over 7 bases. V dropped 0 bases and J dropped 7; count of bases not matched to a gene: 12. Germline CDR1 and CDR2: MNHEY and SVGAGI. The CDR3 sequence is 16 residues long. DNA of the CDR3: TGTGCCAGCAGTTACTCGAGAACTAGCGTGGGTTGGGAGCAGTACTTC. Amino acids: CASSYSRTSVGWEQYF.

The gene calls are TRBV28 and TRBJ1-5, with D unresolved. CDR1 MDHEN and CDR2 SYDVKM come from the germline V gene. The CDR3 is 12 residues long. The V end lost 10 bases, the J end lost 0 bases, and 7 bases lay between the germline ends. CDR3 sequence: CATKSSNQPQHF. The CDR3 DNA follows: TGTGCCACCAAGAGTAGCAATCAGCCCCAGCATTTT. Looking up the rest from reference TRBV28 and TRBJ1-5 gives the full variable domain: DVKVTQSSRYLVKRTGEKVFLECVQDMDHENMFWYRQDPGLGLRLIYFSYDVKMKEKGDIPEGYSVSREKKERFSLILESASTNQTSMYLCATKSSNQPQHFGDGTRLSIL.

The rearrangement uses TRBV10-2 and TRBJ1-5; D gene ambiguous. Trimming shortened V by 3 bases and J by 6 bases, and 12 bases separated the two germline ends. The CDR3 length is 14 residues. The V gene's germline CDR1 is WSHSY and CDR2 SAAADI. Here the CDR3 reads CASSESADIQPQHF. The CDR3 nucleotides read TGCGCCAGCAGTGAATCGGCGGATATTCAGCCCCAGCATTTT.

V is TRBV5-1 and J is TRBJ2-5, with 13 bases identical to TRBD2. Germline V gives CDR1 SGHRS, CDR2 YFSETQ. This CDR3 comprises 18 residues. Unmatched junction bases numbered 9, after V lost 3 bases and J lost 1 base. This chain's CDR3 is CASSSGLAGPNAQETQYF. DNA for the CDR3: TGCGCCAGCAGCTCGGGACTAGCGGGGCCCAACGCCCAAGAGACCCAGTACTTC.

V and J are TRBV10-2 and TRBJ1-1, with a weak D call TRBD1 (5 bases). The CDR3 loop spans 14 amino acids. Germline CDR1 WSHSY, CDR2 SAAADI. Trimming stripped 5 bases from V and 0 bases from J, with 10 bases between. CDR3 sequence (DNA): TGCGCCAGCAGTTTTCAGGGTATGAACACTGAAGCTTTCTTT. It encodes CASSFQGMNTEAFF.

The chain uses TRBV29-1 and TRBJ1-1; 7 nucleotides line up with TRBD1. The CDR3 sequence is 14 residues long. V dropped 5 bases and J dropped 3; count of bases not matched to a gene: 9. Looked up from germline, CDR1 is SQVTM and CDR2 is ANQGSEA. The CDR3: CSVLTGARDTEAFF. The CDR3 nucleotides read TGCAGCGTTTTAACAGGGGCAAGAGACACTGAAGCTTTCTTT.